This T cell receptor (beta chain) was recovered during a study of T cells in Graves' hyperthyroidism and ophthalmopathy. TCR beta CDR3 region amplification was performed from RNA transcripts. HTBI primers drove first-round RT-PCR of the TCR CDR3. TCRdb re-called the multiplex PCR reads with MiXCR, one entry per CDR3 protein. The sample includes nearly 600,000 distinct CDR3 sequences, roughly 13% seen only once; the top ten take more than 4.5%. The study's findings and limits: From stable hyperthyroidism, ophthalmopathy was separated by a 13 V-J model.

This clonotype was detected ten times or more. Its antigen is unidentified. CDR1 is MNHEY, CDR2 SVGEGT, per germline. CDR3 size: 15 residues. V was pared by 3 bases and J by 0 bases, with 9 bases between. The blood sample dates from first hyperthyroidism diagnosis, preceding any ophthalmopathy symptoms. The sequence was collected from a woman in her twenties or thirties with Graves' hyperthyroidism that later progressed to Graves' ophthalmopathy. The sequencing sample was made of blood. The chain uses TRBV6-2 or TRBV6-3 and TRBJ1-3; no clear D gene. CDR3 bases: TGTGCCAGCAGTTATGGATCTGACTCTGGAAACACCATATATTTT. Translated, it gives CASSYGSDSGNTIYF.